One sample yielded the 25 T cell receptor beta chains listed below, sequenced in a study of CXCR3-negative and CXCR3-positive naive CD8 T cells. The study's findings and limits: Greater hydrophobicity was found in TRB CDR3s of CXCR3-positive naive cells than of CXCR3-negative naive cells.

The study made its TRB cDNA libraries by 5' RACE, adding UMI labels. TCRdb re-called the 5' RACE reads and gives one entry per CDR3 protein, without DNA. The ten top clones account for 0.35% to 0.4%, within a sample of about 110,000 distinct CDR3 sequences. Antigen specificity for these receptors is unknown. Material for sequencing was naive CXCR3+ CD8+ T cells from blood. Regarding subset: CD45RO-CCR7+CD27+CD95- naive CD8+ T cells expressing CXCR3 (TNR3+). The receptors were gathered from a human donor in good health. Some clones in this sample may be carry-over from other donors' samples.

The chain recombines TRBV29-1 with TRBJ2-3; TCRdb picks TRBD2, but there is no DNA to check that call. The CDR3 runs to 16 residues. Looked up from germline, CDR1 is SQVTM and CDR2 is ANQGSEA. The CDR3 loop is CSVDGVLSGSTDTQYF.

The genes are TRBV7-6 and TRBJ2-7; TCRdb proposes TRBD2, but this gene call is untestable without DNA. The CDR3 covers 13 residues. The germline V gene has CDR1 SGHVS and CDR2 FNYEAQ. CDR3 residues: CATGPGSSYEQYF.

V gene TRBV11-3 combines with J gene TRBJ2-1; TCRdb's D call of TRBD2 is untestable without DNA. This CDR3 is 16 amino acids long. Per the germline V gene, CDR1 is SGHNT and CDR2 is YENEEA. The CDR3 region is CASSLERDLGYNEQFF.

This chain links TRBV30 with TRBJ2-1. The germline gives CDR1 GTSNPN, CDR2 SVGIG (reference sequence). The CDR3 has 12 residues. The CDR3 loop reads CAWSVLGDEQFF.

The CDR3 loop is CASSLADTLNTEAFF. The rearrangement joins TRBV13 to TRBJ1-1. Germline CDR1 PRHDT, CDR2 FYEKMQ (reference sequence). This CDR3 has 15 residues. The whole variable domain, remainder taken from reference TRBV13 and TRBJ1-1, is AAGVIQSPRHLIKEKRETATLKCYPIPRHDTVYWYQQGPGQDPQFLISFYEKMQSDKGSIPDRFSAQQFSDYHSELNMSSLELGDSALYFCASSLADTLNTEAFFGQGTRLTVV.

This chain connects TRBV29-1 to TRBJ2-5; TCRdb's D call of TRBD2 is untestable without DNA. Germline values: CDR1 SQVTM, CDR2 ANQGSEA. The CDR3 consists of 16 residues. CDR3 protein: CSVLLVGGGVQETQYF.

V and J are TRBV7-9 and TRBJ2-1; TCRdb lists TRBD1, though no DNA is available to test this call. The CDR3 extends over 13 amino acids. The germline CDR1 and CDR2 sequences are SEHNR and FQNEAQ (reference sequence). Here the CDR3 reads CASTPEGGREQFF.

This chain links TRBV6-1 with TRBJ2-1. Germline CDR1 is MNHNS and CDR2 is SASEGT. The CDR3 is 13 amino acids. CDR3 sequence: CASSDRTVNEQFF.

The V gene is TRBV29-1, the J gene TRBJ1-2. The germline V gene has CDR1 SQVTM and CDR2 ANQGSEA. CDR3 length: 13 amino acids. The CDR3 is CSVEGRDYYGYTF.

The chain joins TRBV5-1 to TRBJ2-3; TCRdb names TRBD2, which stays unverified in the absence of DNA. The germline V gene has CDR1 SGHRS and CDR2 YFSETQ. CDR3 length: 19 residues. The CDR3 region is CASSLALAGGPSGTDTQYF.

The rearrangement links TRBV5-4 to TRBJ1-1. Germline CDR1 reads SGHNT; CDR2 reads YYREEE (reference sequence). CDR3 length equals 13 residues. Here the CDR3 reads CASSLGQLTEAFF. The variable domain in full, with the rest retrieved from reference TRBV5-4 and TRBJ1-1, is ETGVTQSPTHLIKTRGQQVTLRCSSQSGHNTVSWYQQALGQGPQFIFQYYREEENGRGNFPPRFSGLQFPNYSSELNVNALELDDSALYLCASSLGQLTEAFFGQGTRLTVV.

This chain connects TRBV30 to TRBJ2-7; TCRdb lists TRBD1, though no DNA is available to test this call. This CDR3 contains 11 residues. The germline V gene encodes CDR1 GTSNPN and CDR2 SVGIG (reference sequence). CDR3 residues: CAWAGIYGQYF.

This chain connects TRBV19 to TRBJ2-7; without DNA, the TCRdb call of TRBD1 cannot be checked. The CDR3 is 14 residues long. Germline V gene sequence: CDR1 LNHDA, CDR2 SQIVND (reference sequence). CDR3: CASGTGEGAYEQYF. Full variable domain (remainder filled in from reference TRBV19 and TRBJ2-7): DGGITQSPKYLFRKEGQNVTLSCEQNLNHDAMYWYRQDPGQGLRLIYYSQIVNDFQKGDIAEGYSVSREKKESFPLTVTSAQKNPTAFYLCASGTGEGAYEQYFGPGTRLTVT.

The rearrangement links TRBV5-4 to TRBJ2-5; TCRdb outputs TRBD1, but without DNA this stays unchecked. This CDR3 has 15 residues. Germline V gives CDR1 SGHNT, CDR2 YYREEE (reference sequence). The CDR3 sequence: CASRPYNRGQETQYF.

J is TRBJ2-7 and V is TRBV6-6. Germline V gene data show CDR1 as MNHNY and CDR2 as SVGAGI (reference sequence). The length of the CDR3 is 14 residues. The CDR3 loop is CASSTSLESYEQYF.

V usage is TRBV29-1 and J usage is TRBJ2-3; TCRdb calls TRBD2, which cannot be checked without DNA. The CDR3 totals 14 residues. Germline V gives CDR1 SQVTM, CDR2 ANQGSEA. CDR3 amino acids: CSVERGGRRDTQYF.

The V call is TRBV7-9, the J call TRBJ2-7; TCRdb calls TRBD1, which cannot be checked without DNA. The germline V gene encodes CDR1 SEHNR and CDR2 FQNEAQ (reference sequence). The length of the CDR3 is 13 residues. The CDR3 reads CASSSSGTAEQYF.

This chain joins TRBV18 and TRBJ2-2. Germline lookup yields CDR1 KGHSH and CDR2 LQKENI. The CDR3 spans 12 residues. This CDR3 reads CASSPPAGELFF.

This chain uses TRBV5-1 with TRBJ1-6. Germline CDR1 reads SGHRS; CDR2 reads YFSETQ. The CDR3 extends over 14 amino acids. This CDR3 is CASSSDRGGSPLHF.

The rearrangement joins TRBV7-2 to TRBJ2-1; TCRdb calls TRBD2, which cannot be checked without DNA. The CDR3 contains 13 residues. The germline CDR1 and CDR2 sequences are SGHTA and FQGNSA. The CDR3 is CASRGLAGNEQFF.

The CDR3 is CASSEGREETQYF. The V call is TRBV2, the J call TRBJ2-5; the TCRdb D gene call, TRBD1, has no DNA to confirm it. The CDR3 is made up of 13 amino acids. The germline CDR1 and CDR2 sequences are SNHLY and FYNNEI.

This chain joins TRBV14 and TRBJ2-7; TCRdb's D gene call, TRBD2, goes unchecked for lack of DNA. Germline V CDR1 and CDR2: SGHDN, FVKESK. This CDR3 contains 14 residues. The CDR3 sequence: CASSEGLESNEQYF.

The chain has TRBV20-1 and TRBJ2-1; TCRdb's D call, TRBD1, is unchecked because there is no DNA. Germline assignment: CDR1 DFQATT and CDR2 SNEGSKA (reference sequence). The CDR3 consists of 15 residues. The CDR3 loop reads CSARDPTSGGNEQFF.

The chain joins TRBV19 to TRBJ1-1; TCRdb's assignment of TRBD1 cannot be checked, as there is no DNA. This CDR3 has 16 amino acids. The germline CDR1 and CDR2 sequences are LNHDA and SQIVND (reference sequence). CDR3 residues: CASSMGGAWMNTEAFF.

V usage is TRBV14 and J usage is TRBJ2-1. CDR3 length: 14 residues. The germline V gene has CDR1 SGHDN and CDR2 FVKESK. CDR3 sequence reads: CASSQPKLYNEQFF.